This T cell receptor (beta chain) was obtained from a study of blood T cell dynamics during melanoma immunotherapy. Notes on the study in general: Cell-free DNA CDR3 sequences most resembled the immune-effector CD8+ subset, which was also most clonal.

V trimming: 7 bases; J trimming: 8 bases; junction bases outside the gene matches: 7. Germline V lookup: CDR1 LNHDA, CDR2 SQIVND (reference sequence). The CDR3 is 13 residues long. For this clone: Its antigen is currently unknown.

The assay was immunoSEQ multiplex PCR, and TCRdb's table has in-frame clones only and misses some. The data show under 1,500 clones, almost 70% seen once. Sample time point: pre-treatment baseline. This material consisted of central memory CD8+ T cells from blood, taken from a patient treated with checkpoint blockade. The rearrangement joins TRBV19 to TRBJ2-1; TRBD2 agrees at 8 bases. This sequence originates from a human donor with melanoma. In nucleotides, the CDR3 is TGTGCCAGTATCGGGAGGGCCGGGTATGAGCAGTTCTTC. Residues: CASIGRAGYEQFF.